The 31 T cell receptor beta chains listed next were all sequenced from one sample in a study of high-grade serous ovarian cancer treatment subgroups (dated by TCRdb to the early 2020s). Preparation of the library involved the immunoSEQ multiplex PCR assay. TCRdb limited this immuneACCESS table to in-frame rearrangements with V and J called. A share of clones is missing; checked studies link under half to unresolved V genes, and the rest is unexplained. This sample lists more than 5,500 clones; about three fifths were detected once. The top ten constitute roughly an eighth of the sample. Tumor samples were collected prior to definitive surgery or chemotherapy. The sample consisted of tumor tissue. The receptor set was obtained from a human donor with high-grade serous ovarian cancer.

The gene calls are TRBV7-2 and TRBJ2-1; 7 bases line up with TRBD2. V was pared by 2 bases and J by 5 bases, with 9 bases of the junction left unmatched. This CDR3 has 16 residues. Germline V CDR1 and CDR2: SGHTA, FQGNSA. The CDR3 protein is CASSLRGVGGDNEQFF. The CDR3 region has the DNA TGTGCCAGCAGCTTACGGGGCGTGGGGGGGGACAATGAGCAGTTCTTC.

J is TRBJ2-7 and V is TRBV18, with D tentatively TRBD1 or TRBD2 (5 bases each). Germline-derived CDR1 and CDR2 are KGHSH and LQKENI. The V gene lost 3 bases and the J gene lost 5 bases, with 11 bases spanning the gap. There are 13 residues in the CDR3. The CDR3: CASSPDWDDEQYF. The CDR3 DNA is TGTGCCAGCTCACCCGACTGGGACGACGAGCAGTACTTC. Using reference TRBV18 and TRBJ2-7 for the parts outside the CDR3, the full variable domain is NAGVMQNPRHLVRRRGQEARLRCSPMKGHSHVYWYRQLPEEGLKFMVYLQKENIIDESGMPKERFSAEFPKEGPSILRIQQVVRGDSAAYFCASSPDWDDEQYFGPGTRLTVT.

This clone was observed a handful of times. The chain links TRBV5-4 to TRBJ1-1; no clear D gene. The V end was cut by 0 bases, the J end by 0 bases, with 21 bases between. The CDR3 length is 19 residues. CDR1 SGHNT and CDR2 YYREEE come from the germline V gene (reference sequence). CDR3 loop: CASSLAREETGDLNTEAFF. CDR3 nucleotide sequence: TGTGCCAGCAGCTTGGCGCGGGAAGAAACTGGGGATTTGAACACTGAAGCTTTCTTT.

The chain couples TRBV5-6 to TRBJ1-1, with D perhaps matching TRBD1 (5 bases). Germline CDR1 SGHDT, CDR2 YYEEEE. V lost 4 bases and J 1 base, leaving 11 bases between the germline ends. The CDR3 totals 14 residues. The CDR3 is CASSLQEPNTEAFF. The CDR3 DNA follows: TGTGCCAGCAGCCTACAGGAACCGAACACTGAAGCTTTCTTT.

The rearrangement joins TRBV7-2 to TRBJ1-1; D possibly corresponds to TRBD1 (5 bases). Between the trimmed V and J ends, which lost 1 base and 4 bases, there was a span of 13 bases. Germline-derived CDR1 and CDR2 are SGHTA and FQGNSA. This CDR3 has 15 residues. The CDR3 DNA sequence: TGTGCCAGCAGCTTAGGCAGGGCCAGTAGCACTGAAGCTTTCTTT. Residues: CASSLGRASSTEAFF.

The chain is built from TRBV18 and TRBJ2-1; TRBD2 aligns across 14 bases. Germline V gene lookup returns CDR1 KGHSH and CDR2 LQKENI. This CDR3 comprises 20 residues. V dropped 3 bases and J dropped 2; count of bases not matched to a gene: 12. CDR3 region: CASSPRLAGGPGDPYNEQFF. CDR3 nucleotides: TGTGCCAGCTCACCTCGACTAGCGGGGGGGCCTGGGGACCCCTACAATGAGCAGTTCTTC.

The chain joins TRBV6-1 to TRBJ2-7; D is ambiguous. V gave up 11 bases and J gave up 0 bases, with 17 bases separating them. The CDR3 loop spans 14 amino acids. The germline V gene encodes CDR1 MNHNS and CDR2 SASEGT. CDR3 nucleotide sequence: TGTGCCTGCTGCGGTCGAGGTTACTCCTACGAGCAGTACTTC. It specifies CACCGRGYSYEQYF.

The genes are TRBV5-1 and TRBJ2-2, with TRBD2 as a possible D gene (6 bases). The CDR3 spans 17 residues. The V and J ends lost 1 base and 4 bases respectively, with 17 bases between them. Germline CDR1 SGHRS, CDR2 YFSETQ. The CDR3 bases are TGCGCCAGCAGCTTGAAGGAGGGACGAAGGGCCACCGGGGAGCTGTTTTTT. It yields the protein CASSLKEGRRATGELFF.

This clone is large by share. The rearrangement joins TRBV9 to TRBJ2-3; TRBD2 agrees at 7 bases. The V gene end was trimmed by 0 bases and the J gene end by 2 bases; junction bases not matched to a gene: 6. The CDR3 spans 16 residues. Germline CDR1 and CDR2: SGDLS and YYNGEE. DNA of the CDR3: TGTGCCAGCAGCGTAGTGTCGGGGGGTTACACAGATACGCAGTATTTT. It encodes CASSVVSGGYTDTQYF.

The V gene is TRBV11-2, the J gene TRBJ1-3; 8 bases fit TRBD1. The CDR3 runs 15 residues. Germline CDR1 and CDR2: SGHAT and FQNNGV. V shed 5 bases and J 7 bases; nucleotides not matched to a gene: 10. CDR3 sequence reads: CASSPPGTGGNTIYF. CDR3 DNA: TGTGCCAGCAGCCCACCCGGGACAGGCGGTAACACCATATATTTT. Drawing the rest from reference TRBV11-2 and TRBJ1-3, the complete variable domain is EAGVAQSPRYKIIEKRQSVAFWCNPISGHATLYWYQQILGQGPKLLIQFQNNGVVDDSQLPKDRFSAERLKGVDSTLKIQPAKLEDSAVYLCASSPPGTGGNTIYFGEGSWLTVV.

This sequence joins TRBV4-1 and TRBJ1-1, with D tentatively TRBD1 (6 bases). The germline V gene encodes CDR1 MGHRA and CDR2 YSYEKL. The CDR3 length is 14 residues. The V and J ends lost 4 bases and 7 bases respectively, with 16 bases between them. Written as DNA, the CDR3 is TGCGCCAGCAGCCCGACTCGGGGGGCCCATGAAGCTTTCTTT. As protein: CASSPTRGAHEAFF.

The chain links TRBV6-1 to TRBJ1-5; D unresolved. There are 13 residues in the CDR3. Per germline, CDR1 MNHNS and CDR2 SASEGT. The ends were cut back, 7 bases at V and 0 bases at J, with 7 bases in the middle. CDR3 bases: TGTGCCAGCACAGACTATAGCAATCAGCCCCAGCATTTT. Translated, it gives CASTDYSNQPQHF.

The V call is TRBV5-1, the J call TRBJ2-2; D possibly matches TRBD1 or TRBD2 (5 bases each). V lost 7 bases, J lost 4 bases, and 17 bases lay in between. The V gene's germline CDR1 is SGHRS and CDR2 YFSETQ. CDR3 length: 15 residues. CDR3 in DNA: TGCGCCAGCCTCCAAGAGGGGCGCAGCACCGGGGAGCTGTTTTTT. This translates into CASLQEGRSTGELFF. Using reference TRBV5-1 and TRBJ2-2 for the parts outside the CDR3, the full variable domain is KAGVTQTPRYLIKTRGQQVTLSCSPISGHRSVSWYQQTPGQGLQFLFEYFSETQRNKGNFPGRFSGRQFSNSRSEMNVSTLELGDSALYLCASLQEGRSTGELFFGEGSRLTVL.

Worth noting for this clone: At one of its ends the junction is not consistent with the germline gene, which may arise from a read error. The V and J genes are TRBV18 and TRBJ1-2; the match to TRBD1 covers 8 bases. In germline, CDR1 is KGHSH, CDR2 LQKENI. The CDR3 totals 11 residues. The DNA of the CDR3 is TGTGCCAGCTCCCCGACAGGGGATGTTGCCTTC. This gives the protein CASSPTGDVAF.

The chain carries TRBV5-1 and TRBJ1-2; D possibly corresponds to TRBD1 (5 bases). This CDR3 has 13 residues. Trimming pared 4 bases from V and 2 bases from J, leaving 9 bases between. Germline assignment: CDR1 SGHRS and CDR2 YFSETQ. CDR3 DNA sequence: TGCGCCAGCAGCCCGGGGGGGAACTATGGCTACACCTTC. Translation gives CASSPGGNYGYTF.

This chain joins TRBV7-8 and TRBJ1-5, with no clear D. With 5 bases removed from V and 2 bases from J, the gap between germline ends came to 13 bases. CDR3 length equals 15 residues. Germline V gene sequence: CDR1 SGHVS, CDR2 FQNEAQ. CDR3 DNA sequence: TGTGCCAGCAGCCGGGTAGGTGGGGGCAATCAGCCCCAGCATTTT. Translated, it gives CASSRVGGGNQPQHF.

V gene TRBV13 combines with J gene TRBJ1-1; D is perhaps TRBD1 (6 bases). Germline V gene sequence: CDR1 PRHDT, CDR2 FYEKMQ (reference sequence). The CDR3 length is 15 residues. V dropped 5 bases and J dropped 2 bases, with 15 bases sitting between them. The CDR3 is CASSPEGGVNTEAFF. The CDR3 DNA reads TGTGCCAGCAGCCCAGAAGGGGGGGTAAACACTGAAGCTTTCTTT.

In this sample, this clone turned up once. V usage is TRBV4-3 and J usage is TRBJ1-4, with D tentatively TRBD1 (5 bases). This CDR3 spans 14 amino acids. With 0 bases removed from V and 6 bases from J, the gap between germline ends came to 8 bases. Germline CDR1 LGHNA, CDR2 YSLEER. In DNA form, the CDR3 reads TGCGCCAGCAGCCAAGAGGGGCAGGATGAAAAACTGTTTTTT. It yields the protein CASSQEGQDEKLFF.

This rearrangement joins TRBV28 to TRBJ2-1; D unclear. Deletions cut 3 bases from V and 8 bases from J, with 8 bases between. The CDR3 has 12 residues. Germline loops: CDR1 MDHEN, CDR2 SYDVKM. The CDR3 loop is CASSFIIYEQFF. CDR3 DNA sequence: TGTGCCAGCAGTTTCATAATCTATGAGCAGTTCTTC.

V is TRBV19 and J is TRBJ1-1; a possible D gene is TRBD1 (6 bases). Germline V gene lookup returns CDR1 LNHDA and CDR2 SQIVND (reference sequence). The CDR3 consists of 14 residues. Trimming removed 6 bases from V and 3 bases from J, with 14 bases in between. The CDR3 reads CASRRQVGYTEAFF. As DNA, the CDR3 is TGTGCCAGTAGGCGACAGGTGGGTTACACTGAAGCTTTCTTT.

The chain combines TRBV10-3 with TRBJ2-5; D remains ambiguous. The J call is doubtful: the DNA matches TRBJ2-7 better. The CDR3 is 12 amino acids. Per germline, CDR1 ENHRY and CDR2 SYGVKD. The DNA for the CDR3 is TGTGCCACCTCGGCGGAGTACTACGAGCAGTACTTC. Residues: CATSAEYYEQYF.

This clone was picked up a small number of times. J is TRBJ2-5 and V is TRBV28; possibly TRBD1 for D (6 bases). CDR1 and CDR2 from the germline V gene are MDHEN and SYDVKM. Trimming shortened V by 6 bases and J by 2 bases, and 7 bases separated the two germline ends. The CDR3 covers 12 residues. The CDR3 region is CASRTGQETQYF. For the CDR3, the DNA is TGTGCCAGCAGGACAGGACAAGAGACCCAGTACTTC. Drawing the rest from reference TRBV28 and TRBJ2-5, the complete variable domain is DVKVTQSSRYLVKRTGEKVFLECVQDMDHENMFWYRQDPGLGLRLIYFSYDVKMKEKGDIPEGYSVSREKKERFSLILESASTNQTSMYLCASRTGQETQYFGPGTRLLVL.

This clone showed up just once. The chain couples TRBV18 to TRBJ1-1; 8 bases are a match to TRBD1. V shed 3 bases, J shed 5 bases, and the junction held 5 bases outside the gene matches. Germline V gives CDR1 KGHSH, CDR2 LQKENI. The CDR3 has 14 residues. CDR3: CASSPTGVGTEAFF. CDR3 in DNA: TGTGCCAGCTCACCGACAGGGGTAGGGACTGAAGCTTTCTTT.

In the case of this clone: The germline gene is not matched at one end of the junction; a read error may be the cause. This chain links TRBV7-2 with TRBJ2-1, with D tentatively TRBD1 (6 bases). The CDR3 contains 12 residues. Germline lookup yields CDR1 SGHTA and CDR2 FQGNSA. The CDR3 nucleotides are TGTGCCAGCAGCTTGGACAGCTACAGAATGATCTTC. Its translation: CASSLDSYRMIF.

The V gene is TRBV10-1, the J gene TRBJ2-5; 7 bases agree with TRBD2. This CDR3 contains 13 residues. CDR1 and CDR2 (germline): WNHNN, SYGVQD (reference sequence). After removal of 10 bases from V and 7 bases from J, the junction contained 12 bases not matched to a gene. The DNA of the CDR3 is TGCGCCACCGAGGAGTGGCCGGGGGGGACCCAGTACTTC. This gives the protein CATEEWPGGTQYF.

The chain couples TRBV7-9 to TRBJ2-2, with D tentatively TRBD1 or TRBD2 (5 bases each). The CDR3 extends over 16 amino acids. V lost 5 bases, J lost 3 bases, and 16 bases lay in between. Germline values: CDR1 SEHNR, CDR2 FQNEAQ (reference sequence). In DNA, the CDR3 is TGTGCCAGCAGCCACTTCTCCGGGGCCTACACCGGGGAGCTGTTTTTT. Translating gives CASSHFSGAYTGELFF.

J is TRBJ1-2 and V is TRBV7-2; TRBD1 might be the D (6 bases). The CDR3 sequence is 15 residues long. The ends were cut back, 2 bases at V and 6 bases at J, with 16 bases in the middle. Germline lookup yields CDR1 SGHTA and CDR2 FQGNSA. The CDR3 bases are TGTGCCAGCAGCTTAAAGACAGGAAACACCAATGGCTACACCTTC. This encodes CASSLKTGNTNGYTF.

This chain joins TRBV5-1 and TRBJ2-5, with 12 bases matching TRBD2. This CDR3 region has 18 residues. Trimming cost V 5 bases and J 5 bases; bases outside gene matches: 16. Germline CDR1 is SGHRS and CDR2 is YFSETQ. The chain's CDR3 is CASRLAPGLAGGQETQYF. The CDR3 DNA sequence: TGCGCCAGCAGACTTGCCCCTGGTCTAGCGGGGGGGCAGGAGACCCAGTACTTC.

This chain uses TRBV9 with TRBJ2-3; D possibly corresponds to TRBD1 (6 bases). The germline V and J ends were trimmed by 0 bases and 5 bases, with 10 bases remaining between them. The germline gives CDR1 SGDLS, CDR2 YYNGEE. This CDR3 has 14 amino acids. CDR3 protein: CASSVVQGGDTQYF. The CDR3 bases are TGTGCCAGCAGCGTAGTACAGGGCGGAGATACGCAGTATTTT.

V gene TRBV7-2 combines with J gene TRBJ2-1; D is possibly TRBD1 or TRBD2 (5 bases each). V shed 5 bases and J shed 4 bases, with 15 bases lying between them. This CDR3 comprises 15 residues. Per germline, CDR1 SGHTA and CDR2 FQGNSA. The CDR3 DNA is TGTGCCAGCAGCCGATCCGGGACGAAGTACAATGAGCAGTTCTTC. This codes for CASSRSGTKYNEQFF.

The chain is built from TRBV5-8 and TRBJ1-6; D possibly corresponds to TRBD1 (6 bases). The CDR3 consists of 15 residues. From germline, CDR1 is SGHTS and CDR2 YDEGEE. V was shortened by 4 bases and J by 11 bases, with 19 bases between the two germline ends. DNA for the CDR3: TGTGCCAGCAGCCCATGGAGGGGGGTGCTACCACCCCTCCACTTT. Its protein is CASSPWRGVLPPLHF.